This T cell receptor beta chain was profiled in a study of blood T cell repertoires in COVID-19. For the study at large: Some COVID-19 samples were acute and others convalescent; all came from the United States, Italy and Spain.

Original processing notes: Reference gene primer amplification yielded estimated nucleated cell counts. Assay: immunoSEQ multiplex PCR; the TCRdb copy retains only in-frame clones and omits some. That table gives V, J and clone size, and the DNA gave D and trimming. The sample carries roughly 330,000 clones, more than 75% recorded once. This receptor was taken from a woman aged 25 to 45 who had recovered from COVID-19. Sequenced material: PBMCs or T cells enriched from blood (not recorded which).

In nucleotides, the CDR3 is TGTGCCAGTTCCCCAGGGAATGAGCAGTTCTTC. Its translation is CASSPGNEQFF. This sequence joins TRBV19 and TRBJ2-1; maybe TRBD1 (5 bases). CDR1 and CDR2 (germline): LNHDA, SQIVND (reference sequence). V was trimmed by 8 bases and J by 7 bases, leaving 9 bases between them. CDR3 length: 11 residues.